One T cell receptor (beta chain) is described in this entry. This clonotype was counted many times. What this receptor recognizes is not known. Base qualities are not provided; no much larger clone lies one nucleotide away. Per the publication, the treatment or condition label means: allogeneic hematopoietic cell transplantation with graft depleted of TCRalphabeta T cells and CD19 B cells. Transplant recipients were children who received TCRalphabeta/CD19-depleted allogeneic hematopoietic cell grafts. Reading from cysteine to phenylalanine, the CDR3 counts 15 amino acids. The sequence is cut down to CDR3 DNA, 45 bases in frame from base 1. V and J are trimmed by 1 base and 8 bases, and the gene matches miss 7 bases of the junction. This entry belongs to a study of T-cell reconstitution after alpha-beta-depleted transplantation in children (dated by TCRdb to the mid-2010s). Looking at the study overall: The study quantitatively tracked T-cell immune reconstitution after TCRalphabeta/CD19-depleted allogeneic hematopoietic cell transplantation in children using TCR repertoire profiling. What the research found in general, with its limitations: In some patients, the high TCRbeta diversity seen at day 60 was put down to recipient T cells and intrathymic progenitors that had survived conditioning. Hyperexpanded clone frequencies declined over subsequent months; after one year, T-cell counts and TCRbeta diversity were mostly attributed to newly produced T cells. About two months after transplant, the apparently early recovery of alphabetaT-cell counts reportedly depended on just several hundred clones that had expanded rapidly and came from non-depleted graft cells.

The library was prepared using PCR. Sequencing was performed on an Illumina HiSeq 2500. TCR libraries were prepared with molecular barcoding, using unique molecular identifiers to normalize TCRbeta repertoire quantification. The public reads were reanalyzed by TCRdb: fastp trimming at Q25, MiXCR alignment, in-frame beta chains only. Entries are consolidated by CDR3 protein sequence, retaining the most common genes and DNA. The sample data list about 610,000 distinct CDR3 sequences, and 27% of these were observed just once. Together, the top ten hold 36% of the sample. The source material was PBMCs, sampled before TCRalphabeta/CD19-depleted stem cell transplant. The sequence was collected from a boy in the first two years of life with Wiskott-Aldrich syndrome, due to receive a stem cell transplant. The chain links TRBV12-3 or TRBV12-4 with TRBJ2-1, with 8 central nucleotides matching TRBD2. The CDR3 here reads CASSLEAGGRDEQFF. The nucleotide sequence reads TGTGCCAGCAGTTTAGAGGCGGGAGGCCGGGATGAGCAGTTCTTC.